This T cell receptor (beta chain) was profiled in a study of blood T cell repertoires in COVID-19. Some clones are missing from TCRdb's copy, which holds only in-frame ones; the method was immunoSEQ multiplex PCR. The sample lists 45,000 to 65,000 clones, about four fifths occurring once. The TCR sequence derives from a woman aged 80 or over with COVID-19, enrolled during active disease. Material for sequencing was peripheral blood.

The CDR3 bases are TGTGCCAGCAGTTACGAACCGGGACTAGCCACCGGGGAGCTGTTTTTT. This codes for CASSYEPGLATGELFF. The chain links TRBV6-5 to TRBJ2-2; TRBD2 agrees at 9 bases. Trimming cost V 2 bases and J 4 bases; bases outside gene matches: 5. Germline V gene lookup returns CDR1 MNHEY and CDR2 SVGAGI. The CDR3 is 16 amino acids.